Each of the 23 T cell receptor beta chains below was sequenced from the same sample in a study of shared clonotypes between healthy human individuals. Sequencing used immunoSEQ multiplex PCR; TCRdb keeps in-frame clones, though not all of them. The data hold 550,000 to 850,000 clones, with approximately 74% observed a single time. Sample: memory CD4+ T cells sorted from blood. Stated subset: CD45RA-negative fraction. These receptors came from a woman aged 30 to 39 in good health.

The V call is TRBV29-1, the J call TRBJ2-2; D may be TRBD2 (6 bases). From germline, CDR1 is SQVTM and CDR2 ANQGSEA. Trimming cost V 6 bases and J 5 bases, with 16 bases left between them. The CDR3 spans 14 residues. The CDR3 loop reads CSVQPGLLTGELFF. The DNA for the CDR3 is TGCAGCGTCCAGCCGGGACTTCTTACCGGGGAGCTGTTTTTT.

The gene calls are TRBV7-2 and TRBJ2-1; 7 bases fit TRBD2. This CDR3 has 16 amino acids. The germline V gene encodes CDR1 SGHTA and CDR2 FQGNSA. V was pared by 0 bases and J by 7 bases, with 9 bases of the junction left unmatched. In DNA, the CDR3 is TGTGCCAGCAGCTTAGCGGGAGCGGGATTGGGGAATGAGCAGTTCTTC. Its translation is CASSLAGAGLGNEQFF.

This clone was recorded a few times. The chain combines TRBV28 with TRBJ2-3, with TRBD1 matching 12 bases. This CDR3 region has 16 residues. Trimming took 4 bases from V and 4 from J; bases not matched to a gene: 6. CDR1 MDHEN and CDR2 SYDVKM come from the germline V gene. The CDR3 is CASSSSGTGGADTQYF. In DNA, the CDR3 is TGTGCCAGCAGTTCTTCCGGGACAGGGGGCGCAGATACGCAGTATTTT.

The V call is TRBV19, the J call TRBJ1-3; no definite D call. Trimming shortened V by 3 bases and J by 0 bases, and 15 bases separated the two germline ends. The germline gives CDR1 LNHDA, CDR2 SQIVND (reference sequence). The CDR3 runs to 17 residues. This CDR3 reads CASSMRADSYSGNTIYF. For the CDR3, the DNA is TGTGCCAGTAGTATGCGGGCCGACTCATACTCTGGAAACACCATATATTTT.

The chain carries TRBV6-5 and TRBJ2-1; D gene uncertain. V shed 0 bases and J shed 9 bases, with 9 bases lying between them. Germline assignment: CDR1 MNHEY and CDR2 SVGAGI. This CDR3 has 13 amino acids. DNA for the CDR3: TGTGCCAGCAGTTACTCTTCGGTCGGTGAGCAGTTCTTC. Protein product: CASSYSSVGEQFF.

This clone came up a few times. The rearrangement joins TRBV25-1 to TRBJ2-7, with D tentatively TRBD1 (5 bases). The CDR3 runs 15 residues. V was shortened by 2 bases and J by 0 bases, with 11 bases between the two germline ends. Germline V CDR1 and CDR2: MGHDK, SYGVNS. The CDR3 here is CASSETDNGSYEQYF. CDR3 nucleotides: TGTGCCAGCAGTGAAACGGACAACGGCTCCTACGAGCAGTACTTC.

For this clone: Given a far larger clone just one base away, this is likely a sequencing read error. Other DNA sequences in the sample encode the same CDR3. The chain links TRBV7-9 to TRBJ2-7; 7 bases agree with TRBD1. Germline CDR1 is SEHNR and CDR2 is FQNEAQ (reference sequence). V trimming: 5 bases; J trimming: 2 bases; junction bases outside the gene matches: 3. This CDR3 is 13 amino acids long. The CDR3 loop is CASSLQGAYEQYF. The CDR3 DNA reads TGTGCCAGCAGCCTCCAGGGGGCCTACGAGCAGTACTTC.

The chain employs TRBV2 and TRBJ2-2; 7 bases fit TRBD1. Germline assignment: CDR1 SNHLY and CDR2 FYNNEI. The V and J ends lost 8 bases and 4 bases, in that order; junction bases with no gene match: 7. This CDR3 has 14 amino acids. The chain's CDR3 is CASQTTGTTGELFF. The DNA for the CDR3 is TGTGCCAGCCAAACGACAGGGACCACCGGGGAGCTGTTTTTT.

V is TRBV11-2 and J is TRBJ2-7, with D maybe TRBD2 (6 bases). The CDR3 spans 14 residues. The germline CDR1 and CDR2 sequences are SGHAT and FQNNGV. Between the trimmed V and J ends, which lost 1 base and 3 bases, there was a span of 10 bases. CDR3 residues: CASSLVAVGYEQYF. The CDR3 DNA reads as TGTGCCAGCAGCTTAGTAGCGGTAGGCTACGAGCAGTACTTC.

This chain joins TRBV19 and TRBJ2-7; 8 bases line up with TRBD2. The CDR3 is made up of 16 amino acids. Per the germline V gene, CDR1 is LNHDA and CDR2 is SQIVND (reference sequence). The CDR3 bases are TGTCCCACCCCCCGGGAGGGCCAAGAAGCGTCCTACGAGCAGTACTTC. Translated: CPTPREGQEASYEQYF. Filled out from reference TRBV19 and TRBJ2-7, the complete variable domain reads DGGITQSPKYLFRKEGQNVTLSCEQNLNHDAMYWYRQDPGQGLRLIYYSQIVNDFQKGDIAEGYSVSREKKESFPLTVTSAQKNPTAFYLCPTPREGQEASYEQYFGPGTRLTVT.

In this sample, this clone turned up once. Other DNA sequences in this specimen translate into the identical CDR3. The rearrangement links TRBV4-1 to TRBJ1-2; 8 bases are a match to TRBD1. CDR1 is MGHRA, CDR2 YSYEKL, per germline. The CDR3 runs to 15 residues. V lost 1 base, J lost 2 bases, and 3 bases stayed unmatched. The CDR3: CASSQVGQGNYGYTF. The CDR3 DNA follows: TGCGCCAGCAGCCAAGTTGGACAGGGCAACTATGGCTACACCTTC.

This clone was counted a single time. The rearrangement uses TRBV10-3 and TRBJ2-7; 10 bases map to TRBD2. This CDR3 has 15 amino acids. Trimming removed 2 bases from V and 2 bases from J; junction bases left unmatched: 3. The germline V gene encodes CDR1 ENHRY and CDR2 SYGVKD. The CDR3 loop reads CAISEGTSVPYEQYF. The DNA of the CDR3 is TGTGCCATCAGTGAGGGGACTAGCGTTCCCTACGAGCAGTACTTC.

The chain couples TRBV6-5 to TRBJ1-1; maybe TRBD1 (5 bases). The CDR3 loop spans 15 amino acids. V lost 5 bases and J lost 3, with 16 bases in between. Germline V gives CDR1 MNHEY, CDR2 SVGAGI. This chain's CDR3 is CASSPRQKSYTEAFF. The CDR3 nucleotides read TGTGCCAGCAGTCCCCGACAGAAGAGCTACACTGAAGCTTTCTTT.

The chain couples TRBV7-9 to TRBJ2-3, with 11 bases that match TRBD2. V gave up 4 bases and J gave up 6 bases; unmatched junction bases: 6. The germline V gene encodes CDR1 SEHNR and CDR2 FQNEAQ (reference sequence). CDR3 length: 15 residues. The CDR3 DNA follows: TGTGCCAGCAGCTCCCTAGCGGGAGGCTCCGATACGCAGTATTTT. It encodes CASSSLAGGSDTQYF.

In regard to this clone: A far larger clone is just one base off, so this is likely a read error. Other DNA sequences in the sample encode the same CDR3. The rearrangement joins TRBV28 to TRBJ1-1, with D unresolved. CDR1 is MDHEN, CDR2 SYDVKM, per germline. V was cut by 6 bases and J by 0 bases, with 2 bases left in between. The CDR3 is made up of 11 amino acids. The CDR3 here is CASRLNTEAFF. The DNA of the CDR3 is TGTGCCAGCAGGTTGAACACTGAAGCTTTCTTT.

The V and J genes are TRBV7-7 and TRBJ2-5, with 8 bases identical to TRBD2. Germline loops: CDR1 SSHAT, CDR2 FNYEAQ (reference sequence). Trimming took 4 bases from V and 5 from J; bases not matched to a gene: 6. CDR3 length equals 14 residues. The CDR3 reads CASSSTSGGETQYF. As DNA, the CDR3 is TGTGCCAGCAGCTCAACTAGCGGCGGGGAGACCCAGTACTTC.

The chain joins TRBV7-9 to TRBJ1-2, with D perhaps matching TRBD1 (5 bases). This CDR3 region has 14 residues. Trimming cost V 1 base and J 8 bases, with 14 bases left between them. The V gene's germline CDR1 is SEHNR and CDR2 FQNEAQ (reference sequence). The CDR3 DNA sequence: TGTGCCAGCAGCTTAGTGCTGCAGGGCGGCGGCTACACCTTC. This gives the protein CASSLVLQGGGYTF.

The chain couples TRBV5-4 to TRBJ2-5; the D is unclear. The CDR3 has 11 residues. The V end was cut by 1 base, the J end by 5 bases, with 3 bases between. Germline V gene lookup returns CDR1 SGHNT and CDR2 YYREEE (reference sequence). Here the CDR3 DNA reads TGTGCCAGCAGCTTGTACGAGACCCAGTACTTC. Protein sequence: CASSLYETQYF.

The rearrangement links TRBV4-1 to TRBJ2-7, with 14 bases fitting TRBD2. The ends lost 4 bases at V and 3 bases at J; junction bases unmatched: 8. Germline loops: CDR1 MGHRA, CDR2 YSYEKL. This CDR3 has 17 amino acids. CDR3 sequence reads: CASSLGTSGSSGYEQYF. In DNA, the CDR3 is TGCGCCAGCAGCCTCGGGACTAGCGGGAGCTCGGGCTACGAGCAGTACTTC.

The V call is TRBV28, the J call TRBJ2-3; D is uncertain. This CDR3 spans 15 amino acids. CDR1 is MDHEN, CDR2 SYDVKM, per germline. Deletions cut 3 bases from V and 2 bases from J, with 12 bases between. The CDR3 here is CASSFRLRYTDTQYF. CDR3 DNA: TGTGCCAGCAGTTTTCGGTTGAGGTACACAGATACGCAGTATTTT.

The V and J genes are TRBV5-6 and TRBJ2-7; a weak D match, TRBD1 (5 bases). Germline V CDR1 and CDR2: SGHDT, YYEEEE. Trimming took off 1 base at V and 0 bases at J, with 11 bases between the two ends. CDR3 length: 15 residues. The CDR3 DNA follows: TGTGCCAGCAGCTTGAGGGGCCTATTCTCCTACGAGCAGTACTTC. Translated: CASSLRGLFSYEQYF.

The gene calls are TRBV10-3 and TRBJ1-1; 8 nucleotides line up with TRBD1. V was clipped by 3 bases and J by 7 bases; unmatched bases: 4. The CDR3 spans 13 residues. Germline CDR1 ENHRY, CDR2 SYGVKD. The DNA of the CDR3 is TGTGCCATCAGTGAAACAGGGGGTGTTGAAGCTTTCTTT. Translating it yields CAISETGGVEAFF.

This rearrangement joins TRBV5-4 to TRBJ2-1, with D perhaps TRBD1 (6 bases). CDR3 size: 14 residues. The V gene lost 2 bases and the J gene lost 0 bases, with 6 bases spanning the gap. Germline loops: CDR1 SGHNT, CDR2 YYREEE (reference sequence). The CDR3 region has the DNA TGTGCCAGCAGCTTAGGGGGCTCCTACAATGAGCAGTTCTTC. Translated, it gives CASSLGGSYNEQFF.